Listed here are 32 T cell receptor beta chains from one sample, sequenced in a study of blood T cell repertoires in COVID-19. TCRdb's copy holds only in-frame clones and misses some; the assay was immunoSEQ multiplex PCR. The sample carries 250,000 to 350,000 clones, around nine tenths recorded once. Sequenced: peripheral blood. The receptors were gathered from a woman aged 25 to 39 with COVID-19, enrolled during active disease.

V and J are TRBV28 and TRBJ2-5; TRBD2 might be the D (5 bases). Germline V gene sequence: CDR1 MDHEN, CDR2 SYDVKM. V lost 5 bases and J lost 7, with 8 bases in between. CDR3 length: 11 residues. CDR3 protein: CASSPAGTQYF. The DNA of the CDR3 is TGTGCCAGCAGTCCCGCGGGGACCCAGTACTTC.

This clone occurred once. The gene calls are TRBV10-3 and TRBJ2-1; 7 bases are shared with TRBD1. V was pared by 0 bases and J by 12 bases, with 8 bases of the junction left unmatched. From germline, CDR1 is ENHRY and CDR2 SYGVKD. This CDR3 region has 14 residues. The CDR3 DNA is TGTGCCATCAGTGAGTCTACTACAGGGGATGTGCAGTTCTTC. Its protein product is CAISESTTGDVQFF.

The chain has TRBV9 and TRBJ2-3, with a possible D match to TRBD2 (6 bases). The CDR3 consists of 15 residues. CDR1 is SGDLS and CDR2 is YYNGEE in the germline V gene. The V and J ends lost 2 bases and 1 base respectively, with 11 bases between them. Here the CDR3 reads CASSVTGLGTDTQYF. CDR3 in DNA: TGTGCCAGCAGCGTCACGGGACTGGGCACAGATACGCAGTATTTT.

V and J are TRBV28 and TRBJ1-6; weak D call: TRBD1 (5 bases). The CDR3 length is 14 residues. The germline CDR1 and CDR2 sequences are MDHEN and SYDVKM. The V end was cut by 3 bases, the J end by 9 bases, with 12 bases between. The CDR3 reads CASSFWGESSPLHF. The CDR3 nucleotides read TGTGCCAGCAGTTTTTGGGGCGAAAGTTCACCCCTCCACTTT.

V is TRBV5-1 and J is TRBJ2-5; D uncertain. The germline V and J ends were trimmed by 2 bases and 2 bases, with 4 bases remaining between them. The CDR3 has 12 residues. CDR1 is SGHRS, CDR2 YFSETQ, per germline. As DNA, the CDR3 is TGCGCCAGCAGCTTACGGCAAGAGACCCAGTACTTC. Its protein is CASSLRQETQYF.

This clone was seen a handful of times. This chain connects TRBV30 to TRBJ1-5; D may be TRBD1 (5 bases). The CDR3 spans 13 residues. Between the trimmed V and J ends, which lost 2 bases and 7 bases, there was a span of 12 bases. In germline, CDR1 is GTSNPN, CDR2 SVGIG (reference sequence). The CDR3 nucleotides are TGTGCCTGGAGTAGGGGAGGTTTGCAGCCCCAGCATTTT. Residues: CAWSRGGLQPQHF. The complete variable domain, with remaining parts taken from reference TRBV30 and TRBJ1-5, reads SQTIHQWPATLVQPVGSPLSLECTVEGTSNPNLYWYRQAAGRGLQLLFYSVGIGQISSEVPQNLSASRPQDRQFILSSKKLLLSDSGFYLCAWSRGGLQPQHFGDGTRLSIL.

This sequence joins TRBV5-1 and TRBJ2-5; D gene ambiguous. Trimming pared 1 base from V and 2 bases from J, leaving 6 bases between. Germline CDR1 reads SGHRS; CDR2 reads YFSETQ. CDR3 size: 13 residues. The chain's CDR3 is CASSLYLQETQYF. CDR3 DNA: TGCGCCAGCAGCTTGTATCTACAAGAGACCCAGTACTTC. Complete variable domain (other parts from reference TRBV5-1 and TRBJ2-5): KAGVTQTPRYLIKTRGQQVTLSCSPISGHRSVSWYQQTPGQGLQFLFEYFSETQRNKGNFPGRFSGRQFSNSRSEMNVSTLELGDSALYLCASSLYLQETQYFGPGTRLLVL.

The gene calls are TRBV7-9 and TRBJ1-2, with 7 positions matching TRBD1. The CDR3 has 15 residues. Germline CDR1 SEHNR, CDR2 FQNEAQ (reference sequence). V trimming: 5 bases; J trimming: 2 bases; junction bases outside the gene matches: 8. DNA of the CDR3: TGTGCCAGCAGCCCCTCCACAGGGGTCAACTATGGCTACACCTTC. Protein: CASSPSTGVNYGYTF. Variable domain in full (rest from reference TRBV7-9 and TRBJ1-2): DTGVSQNPRHKITKRGQNVTFRCDPISEHNRLYWYRQTLGQGPEFLTYFQNEAQLEKSRLLSDRFSAERPKGSFSTLEIQRTEQGDSAMYLCASSPSTGVNYGYTFGSGTRLTVV.

The chain links TRBV6-1 to TRBJ1-4; 7 bases agree with TRBD1. The germline gives CDR1 MNHNS, CDR2 SASEGT. This CDR3 has 16 residues. V trimming: 4 bases; J trimming: 0 bases; junction bases outside the gene matches: 5. The CDR3, as DNA: TGTGCCAGCAGTGCCCGGGACAGAGCAACTAATGAAAAACTGTTTTTT. The encoded protein is CASSARDRATNEKLFF.

V gene TRBV9 combines with J gene TRBJ2-3, with D possibly TRBD1 on 6 matching bases. V was shortened by 0 bases and J by 1 base, with 9 bases between the two germline ends. The germline V gene has CDR1 SGDLS and CDR2 YYNGEE. This CDR3 comprises 15 residues. The CDR3 coding sequence is TGTGCCAGCAGCGTAGTTGGGGGCCGCACAGATACGCAGTATTTT. It specifies CASSVVGGRTDTQYF.

This clone was seen just once. This chain joins TRBV16 and TRBJ2-1, with 7 bases aligning to TRBD1. The CDR3 contains 15 residues. The V segment lost 4 bases and the J segment 6 bases; nucleotides outside the gene matches: 9. Germline loops: CDR1 KGHSY, CDR2 FQNENV. CDR3 coding DNA: TGTGCCAGCAGCCGACCGACAGGGAGAGGCAATGAGCAGTTCTTC. It yields the protein CASSRPTGRGNEQFF.

The J gene is TRBJ1-2, the V gene TRBV6-2 or TRBV6-3; D is possibly TRBD1 (6 bases). The V gene's germline CDR1 is MNHEY and CDR2 SVGEGT. Trimming removed 0 bases from V and 0 bases from J, with 17 bases in between. This CDR3 spans 18 amino acids. The CDR3 spells CASSYSSRRTASNYGYTF. CDR3 bases: TGTGCCAGCAGTTACTCGAGCCGCCGGACAGCCTCTAACTATGGCTACACCTTC.

V usage is TRBV7-5 and J usage is TRBJ2-7; the table's TRBD2 call for D was not verified on the DNA. TRBV7-5 is a pseudogene segment. This CDR3 spans 15 amino acids. CDR3 sequence reads: CVRSNPGSSSYEQYF. CDR3 DNA: TGTGTCAGAAGCAACCCCGGGTCTTCGTCCTACGAGCAGTACTTC.

The chain is built from TRBV6-5 and TRBJ2-1; weak D call: TRBD2 (5 bases). The V gene's germline CDR1 is MNHEY and CDR2 SVGAGI. This CDR3 comprises 13 residues. Trimming pared 4 bases from V and 5 bases from J, leaving 9 bases between. The CDR3 sequence: CASSFEGNNEQFF. For the CDR3, the DNA is TGTGCCAGCAGTTTCGAGGGAAACAATGAGCAGTTCTTC.

The chain uses TRBV5-1 and TRBJ2-2; 7 nucleotides match TRBD2. Germline CDR1 SGHRS, CDR2 YFSETQ. Trimming removed 6 bases from V and 4 bases from J; junction bases left unmatched: 9. The CDR3 has 15 residues. This CDR3 reads CASTGTTRGTGELFF. The CDR3 DNA sequence: TGCGCCAGCACCGGGACTACTCGAGGCACCGGGGAGCTGTTTTTT.

The J gene is TRBJ2-7, the V gene TRBV27; D is perhaps TRBD2 (6 bases). Germline lookup yields CDR1 MNHEY and CDR2 SMNVEV (reference sequence). CDR3 size: 15 residues. Trimming cost V 2 bases and J 6 bases, with 17 bases left between them. CDR3 in amino acids: CASSLRVGGAREQYF. The CDR3 nucleotides are TGTGCCAGCAGTTTAAGAGTGGGAGGCGCCCGCGAGCAGTACTTC.

This chain uses TRBV30 with TRBJ1-2; no clear D gene. The CDR3 is made up of 11 amino acids. In germline, CDR1 is GTSNPN, CDR2 SVGIG (reference sequence). V was pared by 0 bases and J by 6 bases, with 5 bases between. The CDR3 DNA sequence: TGTGCCTGGAGTGTTGGAGATGGCTACACCTTC. It codes for CAWSVGDGYTF.

The CDR3 is CASSVGASGRGNEQFF. For the CDR3, the DNA is TGTGCCAGCAGCGTAGGGGCTAGCGGGAGAGGGAATGAGCAGTTCTTC. This chain joins TRBV9 and TRBJ2-1, with 10 bases matching TRBD2. V lost 0 bases to trimming and J lost 7 bases; unmatched junction nucleotides: 7. The CDR3 is made up of 16 amino acids. Per germline, CDR1 SGDLS and CDR2 YYNGEE. Combining the CDR3 with reference TRBV9 and TRBJ2-1 gives the whole variable domain DSGVTQTPKHLITATGQRVTLRCSPRSGDLSVYWYQQSLDQGLQFLIQYYNGEERAKGNILERFSAQQFPDLHSELNLSSLELGDSALYFCASSVGASGRGNEQFFGPGTRLTVL.

This sequence joins TRBV19 and TRBJ2-7, with D maybe TRBD1 (6 bases). Germline V gene sequence: CDR1 LNHDA, CDR2 SQIVND (reference sequence). Trimming removed 5 bases at V and 5 bases at J, with 13 bases between. CDR3 length: 13 residues. Here the CDR3 reads CASSGVDSDEQYF. The CDR3 DNA reads TGTGCCAGTAGTGGGGTGGACAGCGACGAGCAGTACTTC.

This clone has only a few counts. Other nucleotide sequences from this sample produce the same CDR3. The chain has TRBV28 and TRBJ2-7; 8 positions match TRBD2. The CDR3 covers 14 residues. CDR1 is MDHEN and CDR2 is SYDVKM in the germline V gene. J was trimmed by 0 bases and V by 6 bases; bases with no gene match: 4. The CDR3 protein is CASRLAESSYEQYF. The CDR3 DNA reads TGTGCCAGCAGACTAGCGGAGAGCTCCTACGAGCAGTACTTC.

CDR3 nucleotide sequence: TGTGCCAGCAGCTTTTCAAGCTCCGGGACAATCCCTCTCGGGACCCAGTACTTC. Its translation: CASSFSSSGTIPLGTQYF. The J gene is TRBJ2-5, the V gene TRBV11-2, with a possible D match to TRBD1 (6 bases). Trimming shortened V by 3 bases and J by 7 bases, and 27 bases separated the two germline ends. This CDR3 is 18 amino acids long. The germline V gene has CDR1 SGHAT and CDR2 FQNNGV.

The V and J genes are TRBV7-9 and TRBJ2-2; D not resolved. V was shortened by 3 bases and J by 5 bases, with 4 bases between the two germline ends. The length of the CDR3 is 12 residues. Germline V lookup: CDR1 SEHNR, CDR2 FQNEAQ (reference sequence). CDR3 protein: CASSFLTGELFF. The CDR3 DNA is TGTGCCAGCAGCTTTCTTACCGGGGAGCTGTTTTTT.

This chain links TRBV18 with TRBJ2-7, with a weak D call TRBD2 (7 bases). Germline V gene lookup returns CDR1 KGHSH and CDR2 LQKENI. V lost 3 bases and J lost 4, with 13 bases in between. This CDR3 has 14 amino acids. In nucleotides, the CDR3 is TGTGCCAGCTCACCCGGGGGGCGGGTGTACGAGCAGTACTTC. Protein sequence: CASSPGGRVYEQYF.

The chain carries TRBV2 and TRBJ1-2, with 9 bases that match TRBD1. V was clipped by 3 bases and J by 4 bases; unmatched bases: 3. Germline-derived CDR1 and CDR2 are SNHLY and FYNNEI. The CDR3 runs 14 residues. The CDR3 DNA follows: TGTGCCAGCAGTGAGGGACAGGGTGGCTATGGCTACACCTTC. It translates to CASSEGQGGYGYTF.

This sequence joins TRBV24-1 and TRBJ2-2; 9 nucleotides agree with TRBD1. CDR1 and CDR2 from the germline V gene are KGHDR and SFDVKD. The CDR3 length is 17 residues. The J segment lost 3 bases and the V segment lost 3 bases, leaving 7 bases of the junction unmatched. The CDR3 is CATSDPPGQGYTGELFF. DNA of the CDR3: TGTGCCACCAGTGATCCTCCGGGACAGGGTTACACCGGGGAGCTGTTTTTT.

A single count supports this clone. This rearrangement joins TRBV5-8 to TRBJ2-1; 10 nucleotides align to TRBD2. V lost 4 bases to trimming and J lost 5 bases; unmatched junction nucleotides: 6. This CDR3 is built from 15 residues. From germline, CDR1 is SGHTS and CDR2 YDEGEE. CDR3 loop: CASSPGTSANNEQFF. As DNA, the CDR3 is TGTGCCAGCAGCCCCGGGACTAGCGCAAACAATGAGCAGTTCTTC.

This clone came up once. The chain joins TRBV2 to TRBJ1-5, with a weak D call TRBD1 (5 bases). CDR3 size: 14 residues. V lost 5 bases and J 3 bases, leaving 11 bases between the germline ends. Germline CDR1 is SNHLY and CDR2 is FYNNEI. CDR3 bases: TGTGCCAGCAGTTTACAGGTGTTCAATCAGCCCCAGCATTTT. Its protein is CASSLQVFNQPQHF.

This clone was picked up one time. The chain combines TRBV24-1 with TRBJ1-4, with D unresolved. V was clipped by 8 bases and J by 8 bases, with 14 bases between them. The V gene's germline CDR1 is KGHDR and CDR2 SFDVKD. This CDR3 region has 13 residues. The CDR3 here is CATMGPGSEKLFF. The CDR3 DNA follows: TGTGCCACCATGGGTCCGGGGTCAGAAAAACTGTTTTTT.

J is TRBJ1-2 and V is TRBV6-5, with D perhaps matching TRBD1 (5 bases). CDR1 is MNHEY and CDR2 is SVGAGI in the germline V gene. Trimming shortened V by 3 bases and J by 8 bases, and 22 bases separated the two germline ends. This CDR3 region has 16 residues. The CDR3 nucleotides are TGTGCCAGCAGTTATTTGGTGGGGAATAGGGGTAGAGGCTACACCTTC. It yields the protein CASSYLVGNRGRGYTF.

This clone was counted a single time. The V call is TRBV5-4, the J call TRBJ2-1; 7 bases match TRBD2. The V gene's germline CDR1 is SGHNT and CDR2 YYREEE (reference sequence). With V trimmed by 4 bases and J by 2 bases, 6 bases remained unmatched. The CDR3 has 15 residues. The CDR3 DNA reads TGTGCCAGCAGCCCCGGGGGGACGACCTACAATGAGCAGTTCTTC. This translates into CASSPGGTTYNEQFF. Full variable domain (missing parts from reference TRBV5-4 and TRBJ2-1): ETGVTQSPTHLIKTRGQQVTLRCSSQSGHNTVSWYQQALGQGPQFIFQYYREEENGRGNFPPRFSGLQFPNYSSELNVNALELDDSALYLCASSPGGTTYNEQFFGPGTRLTVL.

The J gene is TRBJ1-2, the V gene TRBV28; perhaps TRBD1 as D (6 bases). Germline V gene sequence: CDR1 MDHEN, CDR2 SYDVKM. This CDR3 region has 13 residues. Trimming shortened V by 6 bases and J by 3 bases, and 11 bases separated the two germline ends. CDR3 DNA: TGTGCCAGCAGCGACAGGATGGACTATGGCTACACCTTC. This gives the protein CASSDRMDYGYTF.

The chain is built from TRBV6-5 and TRBJ1-2, with a possible D match to TRBD1 (5 bases). The CDR3 totals 14 residues. The V end was cut by 1 base, the J end by 4 bases, with 10 bases between. Germline V gives CDR1 MNHEY, CDR2 SVGAGI. As DNA, the CDR3 is TGTGCCAGCAGTTACTGGCAGGGTAGCTATGGCTACACCTTC. This codes for CASSYWQGSYGYTF.